This T cell receptor beta chain was captured in a study of T cell changes during pregnancy in multiple sclerosis (dated by TCRdb to between 2017 and 2020). Study-wide context: The study looked at changes in the T cell repertoire across pregnancy in women with multiple sclerosis.

Remarks on this clone: Its cognate antigen has yet to be identified. It has no much larger one-base neighbor in the sample; base qualities were not kept.

Spanning cysteine to phenylalanine, the CDR3 consists of 16 amino acids. Kept here is only the CDR3 DNA, which spans 48 bases and is read in frame from base 1. CDR1 and CDR2 are drawn from the germline V gene: SGHRS, YFSETQ. Ends trimmed: V by 1 base, J by 5 bases; bases unmatched to a gene: 4. Libraries were prepared through the immunoSEQ multiplex PCR assay. As stored in TCRdb, this immuneACCESS dataset retains in-frame rearrangements with V and J assigned. A fraction of the clones does not appear; measured against another copy, unresolved V genes explain less than half of the discrepancy, and the remainder lacks a known reason. For this sample the table gives around 96,000 clones, of which about 93% were detected only once. The ten largest clonotypes hold 1.5% to 2% of the sample.

The sample in question was peripheral blood, obtained after pregnancy. This TCR came from a female donor in good health, enrolled as a control in a pregnancy study. This receptor chain uses TRBV5-1 and TRBJ2-1, with TRBD2 matching 12 junction bases. The CDR3 here reads CASSLFRLAGDNEQFF. The nucleotide sequence is given as TGCGCCAGCAGCTTGTTTAGACTAGCGGGAGACAATGAGCAGTTCTTC.